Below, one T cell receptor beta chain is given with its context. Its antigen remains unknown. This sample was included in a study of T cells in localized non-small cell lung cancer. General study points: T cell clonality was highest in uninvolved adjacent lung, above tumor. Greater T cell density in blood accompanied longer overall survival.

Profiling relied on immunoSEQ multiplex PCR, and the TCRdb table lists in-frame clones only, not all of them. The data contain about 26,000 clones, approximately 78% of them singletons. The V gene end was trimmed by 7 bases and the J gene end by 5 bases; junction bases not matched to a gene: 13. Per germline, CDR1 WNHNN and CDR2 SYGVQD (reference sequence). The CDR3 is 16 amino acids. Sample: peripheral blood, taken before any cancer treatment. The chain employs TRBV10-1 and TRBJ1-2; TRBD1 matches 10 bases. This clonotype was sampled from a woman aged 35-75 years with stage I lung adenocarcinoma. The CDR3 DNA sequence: TGCGCCAGCACTAAAACCGGGACAGGGGAAGGTTATGGCTACACCTTC. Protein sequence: CASTKTGTGEGYGYTF.